Listed here are 28 T cell receptor beta chains from one sample, sequenced in a study of T-cell memory formation after mild COVID-19. TCRdb reprocessed the 5' RACE reads via MiXCR and lists one record per CDR3 protein. The table shows under 150,000 distinct CDR3 sequences, with approximately 21% occurring only once. The sequenced sample was PBMCs or a T cell subset sorted from them (not recorded which). The source of these receptors is a man younger than 35 who had mild COVID-19 (a few samples of this study predate the infection). Cell type and time point are not known.

The chain employs TRBV5-1 and TRBJ2-3, with D possibly matching TRBD2 (6 bases). In germline, CDR1 is SGHRS, CDR2 YFSETQ. Trimming pared 0 bases from V and 0 bases from J, leaving 11 bases between. The CDR3 is 16 residues long. The CDR3 protein is CASSLDTGLSTDTQYF. The CDR3 DNA follows: TGCGCCAGCAGCTTGGATACGGGACTTAGCACAGATACGCAGTATTTT.

The J gene is TRBJ1-5, the V gene TRBV7-8, with a weak D call TRBD1 (6 bases). The V gene lost 5 bases and the J gene lost 0 bases, with 11 bases spanning the gap. The CDR3 sequence is 15 residues long. Germline lookup yields CDR1 SGHVS and CDR2 FQNEAQ. CDR3 coding DNA: TGTGCCAGCAGCCCCGGACAGCATAGCAATCAGCCCCAGCATTTT. Its protein product is CASSPGQHSNQPQHF.

This clonotype was found a few times. The CDR3 coding sequence is TGTGCCAGCATCCCAAATACGGACTTAGCCTTAGCCAAAAACATTCAGTACTTC. It translates to CASIPNTDLALAKNIQYF. The chain joins TRBV7-9 to TRBJ2-4, with D maybe TRBD2 (5 bases). The length of the CDR3 is 18 residues. V lost 7 bases to trimming and J lost 0 bases, with 22 bases between them. Germline V lookup: CDR1 SEHNR, CDR2 FQNEAQ (reference sequence).

This clonotype has more than one count but fewer than ten. The V gene is TRBV28, the J gene TRBJ2-5, with 12 bases matching TRBD1. The CDR3 is 15 residues long. V gave up 5 bases and J gave up 5 bases; unmatched junction bases: 6. CDR1 MDHEN and CDR2 SYDVKM come from the germline V gene. Here the CDR3 DNA reads TGTGCCAGCAGTCCCCGGGACAGGGGGCTTGAGACCCAGTACTTC. Translating gives CASSPRDRGLETQYF.

Only a few counts were recorded for this clonotype. The chain couples TRBV6-2 or TRBV6-3 to TRBJ2-3, with 10 bases lining up with TRBD2. Germline V gene sequence: CDR1 MNHEY, CDR2 SVGEGT. The CDR3 runs to 16 residues. V dropped 5 bases and J dropped 0; count of bases not matched to a gene: 5. CDR3 nucleotide sequence: TGTGCCAGCAGTAAACCGGGACTAGCGAGCACAGATACGCAGTATTTT. Translation: CASSKPGLASTDTQYF.

The sample holds a few counts of this clonotype. The rearrangement links TRBV7-3 to TRBJ2-3; TRBD2 agrees at 8 bases. In germline, CDR1 is SGHTA, CDR2 FQGTGA. V shed 3 bases, J shed 5 bases, and the junction held 7 bases outside the gene matches. The CDR3 has 15 amino acids. DNA of the CDR3: TGTGCCAGCAGCTTGAGCGGGGGCCGTCGAGATACGCAGTATTTT. Protein product: CASSLSGGRRDTQYF. Full variable domain (rest looked up from reference TRBV7-3 and TRBJ2-3): GAGVSQTPSNKVTEKGKYVELRCDPISGHTALYWYRQSLGQGPEFLIYFQGTGAADDSGLPNDRFFAVRPEGSVSTLKIQRTERGDSAVYLCASSLSGGRRDTQYFGPGTRLTVL.

J is TRBJ2-7 and V is TRBV4-3; 7 positions match TRBD1. CDR1 and CDR2 (germline): LGHNA, YSLEER. CDR3 length: 15 amino acids. V dropped 3 bases and J dropped 2; count of bases not matched to a gene: 7. The CDR3 nucleotides read TGCGCCAGCAGCCACACCCGGACAGGAACCTACGAGCAGTACTTC. Translation: CASSHTRTGTYEQYF.

V is TRBV11-2 and J is TRBJ2-3; the D gene could be TRBD1 or TRBD2 (5 bases each). The CDR3 contains 13 residues. Germline CDR1 SGHAT, CDR2 FQNNGV. Trimming pared 6 bases from V and 10 bases from J, leaving 17 bases between. The CDR3 nucleotides read TGTGCCAGCAGGAGCGGAGAGGGGTCTGCGCAGTATTTT. Protein product: CASRSGEGSAQYF.

The CDR3 spells CASSVEGQDTDTQYF. Here the CDR3 DNA reads TGTGCCAGCAGCGTAGAGGGACAGGACACAGATACGCAGTATTTT. The chain uses TRBV9 and TRBJ2-3; 8 nucleotides match TRBD1. The CDR3 has 15 amino acids. Germline CDR1 SGDLS, CDR2 YYNGEE. Germline trimming cut 0 bases from V and 2 bases from J; bases unmatched to any gene: 2.

The chain couples TRBV29-1 to TRBJ1-1; D perhaps matches TRBD1 (5 bases). The germline V gene encodes CDR1 SQVTM and CDR2 ANQGSEA. The CDR3 runs 13 residues. Trimming pared 4 bases from V and 0 bases from J, leaving 9 bases between. This chain's CDR3 is CSVVRGLNTEAFF. As DNA, the CDR3 is TGCAGCGTTGTGAGGGGTTTGAACACTGAAGCTTTCTTT.

The chain is built from TRBV5-6 and TRBJ2-3; D possibly corresponds to TRBD2 (5 bases). The CDR3 sequence is 16 residues long. Between the trimmed V and J ends, which lost 1 base and 4 bases, there was a span of 16 bases. The germline V gene has CDR1 SGHDT and CDR2 YYEEEE. CDR3 sequence: CASSLSRGNAADTQYF. Here the CDR3 DNA reads TGTGCCAGCAGCTTGTCCAGAGGGAATGCCGCAGATACGCAGTATTTT.

The chain carries TRBV7-3 and TRBJ2-3; TRBD2 aligns across 10 bases. This CDR3 spans 14 amino acids. The junction had 3 bases not matched to a gene; V was cut back by 5 bases and J by 4 bases. Germline CDR1 SGHTA, CDR2 FQGTGA. The CDR3 DNA is TGTGCCAGCAGCCCGCTAGCGGGGGCAGATACGCAGTATTTT. It translates to CASSPLAGADTQYF.

This clonotype was counted only a few times. V is TRBV20-1 and J is TRBJ2-3; the D call may be TRBD1 or TRBD2 (5 bases each). CDR3 size: 12 residues. The V end lost 1 base, the J end lost 5 bases, and 7 bases lay between the germline ends. Per the germline V gene, CDR1 is DFQATT and CDR2 is SNEGSKA (reference sequence). CDR3 amino acids: CSARVGVDTQYF. In nucleotides, the CDR3 is TGCAGTGCTAGAGTGGGGGTAGATACGCAGTATTTT.

The chain uses TRBV27 and TRBJ2-5; TRBD2 matches 15 bases. CDR1 is MNHEY, CDR2 SMNVEV, per germline (reference sequence). CDR3 length equals 16 residues. V gave up 5 bases and J gave up 5 bases; unmatched junction bases: 6. As DNA, the CDR3 is TGTGCCAGCAGTGGACTAGCGGGGGGGCTGGTGGAGACCCAGTACTTC. Its protein is CASSGLAGGLVETQYF.

This sequence joins TRBV2 and TRBJ1-1, with D uncertain. Trimming removed 4 bases at V and 0 bases at J, with 6 bases between. The CDR3 length is 13 residues. CDR1 SNHLY and CDR2 FYNNEI come from the germline V gene. CDR3 DNA sequence: TGTGCCAGCAGTGTGGGGATGAACACTGAAGCTTTCTTT. Encoded protein: CASSVGMNTEAFF.

There are a few counts of this clonotype. The genes are TRBV6-2 or TRBV6-3 and TRBJ1-1, with a possible D match to TRBD1 (5 bases). Per the germline V gene, CDR1 is MNHEY and CDR2 is SVGEGT. The CDR3 has 12 residues. Trimming took off 2 bases at V and 6 bases at J, with 7 bases between the two ends. The CDR3 sequence is CASSYGGAEAFF. CDR3 bases: TGTGCCAGCAGTTACGGGGGAGCTGAAGCTTTCTTT.

This clonotype was found a few times. The chain joins TRBV4-2 to TRBJ2-7, with D perhaps TRBD1 (6 bases). Germline CDR1 LGHNA, CDR2 YNFKEQ. The CDR3 covers 14 residues. V was shortened by 1 base and J by 1 base, with 8 bases between the two germline ends. The chain's CDR3 is CASSQGQGSYEQYV. The CDR3 DNA sequence: TGTGCCAGCAGCCAAGGGCAGGGGTCCTACGAGCAGTACGTC.

The rearrangement uses TRBV7-8 and TRBJ2-1, with TRBD1 identical over 11 bases. Germline V CDR1 and CDR2: SGHVS, FQNEAQ. Trimming took 2 bases from V and 5 from J; bases not matched to a gene: 5. The CDR3 extends over 16 amino acids. This CDR3 is CASSLQGTGGNNEQFF. For the CDR3, the DNA is TGTGCCAGCAGCTTACAAGGGACAGGGGGTAACAATGAGCAGTTCTTC.

V usage is TRBV9 and J usage is TRBJ2-3, with TRBD2 identical over 7 bases. Germline loops: CDR1 SGDLS, CDR2 YYNGEE. CDR3 length: 17 amino acids. J was trimmed by 0 bases and V by 4 bases; bases with no gene match: 11. The CDR3 sequence is CASSPHSGGLSTDTQYF. In nucleotides, the CDR3 is TGTGCCAGCAGCCCTCACTCCGGGGGGTTGAGCACAGATACGCAGTATTTT.

V is TRBV4-3 and J is TRBJ1-5, with D uncertain. The germline CDR1 and CDR2 sequences are LGHNA and YSLEER. The V end lost 0 bases, the J end lost 3 bases, and 9 bases lay between the germline ends. The CDR3 has 15 amino acids. The CDR3 region is CASSQDLGPNQPQHF. In nucleotides, the CDR3 is TGCGCCAGCAGCCAAGACTTAGGGCCCAATCAGCCCCAGCATTTT.

V and J are TRBV10-3 and TRBJ2-1; D unclear. The CDR3 extends over 13 amino acids. From germline, CDR1 is ENHRY and CDR2 SYGVKD. V gave up 6 bases and J gave up 6 bases, with 12 bases separating them. The CDR3 region has the DNA TGTGCCATCAGGCTAGTACAGACCAATGAGCAGTTCTTC. Its protein product is CAIRLVQTNEQFF.

This clonotype showed up just a few times. The chain combines TRBV9 with TRBJ2-6; 11 nucleotides match TRBD1. The J segment lost 0 bases and the V segment lost 6 bases, leaving 11 bases of the junction unmatched. The CDR3 totals 19 residues. In germline, CDR1 is SGDLS, CDR2 YYNGEE. DNA of the CDR3: TGTGCCAGCACTGTCCAGGGACAGGGGGAAGGCTCTGGGGCCAACGTCCTGACTTTC. It is translated as CASTVQGQGEGSGANVLTF.

This clonotype was observed a handful of times. The CDR3 loop reads CASSQDRAGGETQYF. The DNA of the CDR3 is TGCGCCAGCAGCCAAGATCGGGCAGGCGGAGAGACCCAGTACTTC. The rearrangement uses TRBV4-1 and TRBJ2-5; the D is unclear. The V gene lost 0 bases and the J gene lost 4 bases, with 12 bases spanning the gap. Per germline, CDR1 MGHRA and CDR2 YSYEKL. This CDR3 spans 15 amino acids.

This clonotype was seen only a few times. V gene TRBV6-2 or TRBV6-3 combines with J gene TRBJ2-6; TRBD1 matches 9 bases. The CDR3 has 19 residues. Germline V CDR1 and CDR2: MNHEY, SVGEGT. Trimming cost V 5 bases and J 3 bases; bases outside gene matches: 14. The CDR3 here is CASSPLWTGEAVGANVLTF. CDR3 nucleotide sequence: TGTGCCAGCAGTCCGCTATGGACAGGGGAGGCCGTTGGGGCCAACGTCCTGACTTTC.

The rearrangement joins TRBV5-5 to TRBJ1-1; D may be TRBD1 (5 bases). There are 16 residues in the CDR3. Germline loops: CDR1 SGHKS, CDR2 YYEKEE (reference sequence). The V end lost 4 bases, the J end lost 0 bases, and 16 bases lay between the germline ends. CDR3 protein: CASSRTPRGLNTEAFF. In DNA form, the CDR3 reads TGTGCCAGCAGCCGGACACCTCGGGGATTGAACACTGAAGCTTTCTTT.

The rearrangement uses TRBV5-1 and TRBJ2-1; D remains ambiguous. CDR3 length: 12 residues. Trimming removed 0 bases at V and 7 bases at J, with 5 bases between. Germline V gives CDR1 SGHRS, CDR2 YFSETQ. CDR3 residues: CASSLVRNEQFF. Written as DNA, the CDR3 is TGCGCCAGCAGCTTGGTTAGAAATGAGCAGTTCTTC.

The table lists this clonotype with a few counts. This chain joins TRBV2 and TRBJ1-2, with TRBD1 identical over 8 bases. The CDR3 loop spans 14 amino acids. J lost 4 bases, V lost 7 bases, and 8 bases had no gene match. Germline V gene data show CDR1 as SNHLY and CDR2 as FYNNEI. CDR3 DNA: TGTGCCAGCATCGGGACAGGAGTACGCTATGGCTACACCTTC. Residues: CASIGTGVRYGYTF.

In its sample, this clonotype was seen many times. The rearrangement joins TRBV7-9 to TRBJ2-7; no reliable D call. The V gene lost 0 bases and the J gene lost 5 bases, with 5 bases spanning the gap. CDR1 SEHNR and CDR2 FQNEAQ come from the germline V gene (reference sequence). There are 12 residues in the CDR3. CDR3 nucleotide sequence: TGTGCCAGCAGCTTAGCTTCCCACGAGCAGTACTTC. Translation gives CASSLASHEQYF. Full variable domain (rest looked up from reference TRBV7-9 and TRBJ2-7): DTGVSQNPRHKITKRGQNVTFRCDPISEHNRLYWYRQTLGQGPEFLTYFQNEAQLEKSRLLSDRFSAERPKGSFSTLEIQRTEQGDSAMYLCASSLASHEQYFGPGTRLTVT.